This entry features one T cell receptor (beta chain) sequence. No antigen is known for it. This sample is part of a study of naive CD8 T cells in extremely preterm neonates. The wider study: Abstract and methods disagree on adult ages: 25-50 versus 20-50 years. Study conclusions and caveats: The authors flagged variable productive template counts in preterm samples.

Method: immunoSEQ multiplex PCR; TCRdb's copy keeps in-frame clones and lacks some. This table has 5,500 to 9,000 clones, 98% appearing once. V was clipped by 0 bases and J by 0 bases, with 9 bases between them. This CDR3 contains 15 residues. Germline V gives CDR1 SGHRS, CDR2 YFSETQ. Adult controls were healthy nonsmokers aged about 20-55 years, median roughly 41 years. Per sample, roughly 20,000 to 100,000 naive CD8+ cells were sorted. Sequenced sample: naive CD8+ T cells from blood. The V gene is TRBV5-1, the J gene TRBJ1-1; D is undetermined. The clonotype was recovered from a human donor in good health. CDR3 sequence reads: CASSLEGLLNTEAFF. CDR3 sequence (DNA): TGCGCCAGCAGCTTGGAAGGACTGCTGAACACTGAAGCTTTCTTT.